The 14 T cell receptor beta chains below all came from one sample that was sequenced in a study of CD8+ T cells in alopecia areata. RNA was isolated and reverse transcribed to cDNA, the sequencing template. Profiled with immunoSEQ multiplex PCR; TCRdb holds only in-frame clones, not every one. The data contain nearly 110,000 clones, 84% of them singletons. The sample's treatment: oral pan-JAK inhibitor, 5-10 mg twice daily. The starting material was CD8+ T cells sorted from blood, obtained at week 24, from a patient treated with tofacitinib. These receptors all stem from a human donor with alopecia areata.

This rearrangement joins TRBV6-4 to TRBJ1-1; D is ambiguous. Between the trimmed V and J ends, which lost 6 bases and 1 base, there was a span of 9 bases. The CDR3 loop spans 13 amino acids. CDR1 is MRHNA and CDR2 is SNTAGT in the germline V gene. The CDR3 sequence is CASSEKPNTEAFF. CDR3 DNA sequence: TGTGCCAGCAGCGAAAAACCGAACACTGAAGCTTTCTTT.

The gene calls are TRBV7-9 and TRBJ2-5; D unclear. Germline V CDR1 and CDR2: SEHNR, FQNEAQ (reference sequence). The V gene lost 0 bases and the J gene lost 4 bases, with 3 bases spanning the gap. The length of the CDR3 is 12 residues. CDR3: CASSLARETQYF. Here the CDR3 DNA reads TGTGCCAGCAGCTTAGCGCGAGAGACCCAGTACTTC.

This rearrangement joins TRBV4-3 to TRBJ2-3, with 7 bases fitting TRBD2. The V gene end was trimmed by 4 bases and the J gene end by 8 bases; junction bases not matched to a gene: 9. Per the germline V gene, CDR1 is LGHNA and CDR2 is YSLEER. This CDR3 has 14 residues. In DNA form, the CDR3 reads TGCGCCAGCAGCCCAGGAACCTGGGAGGGTACGCAGTATTTT. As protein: CASSPGTWEGTQYF.

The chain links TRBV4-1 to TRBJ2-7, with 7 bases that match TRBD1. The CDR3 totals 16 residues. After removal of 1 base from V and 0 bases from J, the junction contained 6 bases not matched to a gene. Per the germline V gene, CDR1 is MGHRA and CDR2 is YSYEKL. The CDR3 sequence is CASSQASGDSSYEQYF. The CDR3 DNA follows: TGCGCCAGCAGCCAAGCCTCCGGGGACAGCTCCTACGAGCAGTACTTC.

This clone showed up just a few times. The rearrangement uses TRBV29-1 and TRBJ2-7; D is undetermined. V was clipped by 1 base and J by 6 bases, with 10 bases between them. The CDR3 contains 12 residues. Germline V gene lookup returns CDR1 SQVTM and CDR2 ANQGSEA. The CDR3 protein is CSVEGAEAEQYF. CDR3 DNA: TGCAGCGTTGAAGGGGCAGAAGCCGAGCAGTACTTC.

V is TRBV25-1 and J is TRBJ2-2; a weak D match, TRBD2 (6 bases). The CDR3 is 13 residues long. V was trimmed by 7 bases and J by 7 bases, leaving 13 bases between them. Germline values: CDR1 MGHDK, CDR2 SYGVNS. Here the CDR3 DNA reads TGTGCCAGCACCTCCATGGGGGGCGGGGAGCTGTTTTTT. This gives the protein CASTSMGGGELFF.

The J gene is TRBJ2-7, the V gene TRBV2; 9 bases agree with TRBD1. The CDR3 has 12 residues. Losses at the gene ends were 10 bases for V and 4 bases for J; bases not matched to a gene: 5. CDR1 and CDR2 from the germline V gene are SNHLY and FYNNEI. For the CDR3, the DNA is TGTGCCACACAGGGGGCCCCTTACGAGCAGTACTTC. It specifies CATQGAPYEQYF.

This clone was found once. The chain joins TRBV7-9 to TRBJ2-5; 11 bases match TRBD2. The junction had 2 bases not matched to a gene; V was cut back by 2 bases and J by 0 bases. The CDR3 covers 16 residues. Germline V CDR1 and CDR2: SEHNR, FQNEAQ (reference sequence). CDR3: CASSLTTSGDQETQYF. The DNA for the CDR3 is TGTGCCAGCAGCTTAACGACTAGCGGGGACCAAGAGACCCAGTACTTC.

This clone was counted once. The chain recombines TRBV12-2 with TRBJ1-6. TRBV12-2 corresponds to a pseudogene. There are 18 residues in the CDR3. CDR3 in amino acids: CASRLAERNAKGNSPLHF. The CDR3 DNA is TGTGCAAGTCGCTTAGCGGAAAGGAATGCGAAGGGTAATTCACCCCTCCACTTT.

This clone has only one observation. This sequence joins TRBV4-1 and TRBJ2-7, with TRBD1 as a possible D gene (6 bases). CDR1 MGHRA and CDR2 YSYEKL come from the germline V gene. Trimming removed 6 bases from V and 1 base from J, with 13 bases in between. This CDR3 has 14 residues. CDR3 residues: CASRPGQQSYEQYF. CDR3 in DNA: TGCGCCAGCAGGCCTGGACAGCAATCCTACGAGCAGTACTTC.

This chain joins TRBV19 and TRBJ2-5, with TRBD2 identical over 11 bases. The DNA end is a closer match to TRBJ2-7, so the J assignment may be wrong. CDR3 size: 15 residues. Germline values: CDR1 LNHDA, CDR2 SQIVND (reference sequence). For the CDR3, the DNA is TGTGCCAGTAGTGCCGGGACTAGCGGCTCCTACGAGCAGTACTTC. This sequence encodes CASSAGTSGSYEQYF.

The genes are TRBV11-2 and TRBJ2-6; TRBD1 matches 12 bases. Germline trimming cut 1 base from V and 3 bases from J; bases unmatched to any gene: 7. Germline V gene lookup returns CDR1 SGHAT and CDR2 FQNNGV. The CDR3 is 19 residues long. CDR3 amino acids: CASSLGRGQGAGGANVLTF. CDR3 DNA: TGTGCCAGCAGCTTAGGGCGGGGACAGGGGGCCGGTGGGGCCAACGTCCTGACTTTC.

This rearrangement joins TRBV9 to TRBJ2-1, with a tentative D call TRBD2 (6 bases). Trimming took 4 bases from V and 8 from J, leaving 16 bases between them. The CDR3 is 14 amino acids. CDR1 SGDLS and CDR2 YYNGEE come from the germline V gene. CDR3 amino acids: CASSSWEGRHEQFF. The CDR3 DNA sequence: TGTGCCAGCAGCTCCTGGGAAGGGAGGCATGAGCAGTTCTTC.

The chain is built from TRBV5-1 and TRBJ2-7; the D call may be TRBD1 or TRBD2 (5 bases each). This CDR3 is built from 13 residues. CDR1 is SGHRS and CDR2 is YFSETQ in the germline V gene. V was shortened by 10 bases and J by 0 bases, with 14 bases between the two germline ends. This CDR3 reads CASNEGSSYEQYF. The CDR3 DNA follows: TGCGCCTCCAATGAGGGGAGCTCCTACGAGCAGTACTTC.